These 8 T cell receptor beta chains came from one sample sequenced in a study of cytomegalovirus exposure and HLA in healthy donors. This PCR relied on a set of 60 Vbeta primers and 13 Jbeta primers. TCRdb's copy holds only in-frame clones and misses some; the assay was immunoSEQ multiplex PCR. The sample comprises about 150,000 clones, about 74% of which are singletons, and about 13% rests with the top ten. Material: PBMCs. These receptors were taken from a man in his forties in good health and CMV-seropositive.

The chain has TRBV28 and TRBJ1-3; the match to TRBD1 covers 7 bases. In germline, CDR1 is MDHEN, CDR2 SYDVKM. The CDR3 totals 14 residues. Trimming removed 11 bases from V and 0 bases from J; junction bases left unmatched: 7. CDR3: CASGQVLSGNTIYF. The CDR3 DNA is TGTGCCTCCGGACAGGTCCTCTCTGGAAACACCATATATTTT. The entire variable domain, with the rest obtained from reference TRBV28 and TRBJ1-3, is as follows: DVKVTQSSRYLVKRTGEKVFLECVQDMDHENMFWYRQDPGLGLRLIYFSYDVKMKEKGDIPEGYSVSREKKERFSLILESASTNQTSMYLCASGQVLSGNTIYFGEGSWLTVV.

The genes are TRBV19 and TRBJ2-6; 10 bases align to TRBD2. CDR3 length: 20 amino acids. J was trimmed by 0 bases and V by 5 bases; bases with no gene match: 13. CDR1 and CDR2 (germline): LNHDA, SQIVND (reference sequence). The CDR3 loop reads CASSGLAGATPASGANVLTF. The CDR3 DNA reads TGTGCCAGTAGTGGTCTAGCGGGGGCTACCCCGGCCTCTGGGGCCAACGTCCTGACTTTC.

Regarding this clone: An end of the junction does not agree with germline; a read error may underlie this. This chain uses TRBV28 with TRBJ2-2; 16 bases line up with TRBD2. This CDR3 contains 20 residues. The germline CDR1 and CDR2 sequences are MDHEN and SYDVKM. This CDR3 reads CASRPYRGLAGGPNPGELFF. In DNA form, the CDR3 reads TGTGCCAGCAGGCCTTACCGGGGACTAGCGGGAGGGCCGAACCCCGGGGAGCTGTTTTTT. Together with reference TRBV28 and TRBJ2-2, the CDR3 gives the full variable domain: DVKVTQSSRYLVKRTGEKVFLECVQDMDHENMFWYRQDPGLGLRLIYFSYDVKMKEKGDIPEGYSVSREKKERFSLILESASTNQTSMYLCASRPYRGLAGGPNPGELFFGEGSRLTVL.

This rearrangement joins TRBV7-2 to TRBJ2-3, with TRBD2 matching 9 bases. The V and J ends lost 0 bases and 3 bases, in that order; junction bases with no gene match: 7. Per the germline V gene, CDR1 is SGHTA and CDR2 is FQGNSA. CDR3 length equals 17 residues. CDR3 in amino acids: CASSLASREGLTDTQYF. The CDR3 DNA reads as TGTGCCAGCAGCTTAGCGTCGCGGGAGGGCCTTACAGATACGCAGTATTTT.

The chain carries TRBV5-6 and TRBJ1-4; D perhaps matches TRBD1 (5 bases). Deletions cut 0 bases from V and 7 bases from J, with 13 bases between. The CDR3 is 15 amino acids. Per the germline V gene, CDR1 is SGHDT and CDR2 is YYEEEE. CDR3 region: CASSLVGPGSEKLFF. CDR3 DNA sequence: TGTGCCAGCAGCTTGGTGGGGCCCGGTAGTGAAAAACTGTTTTTT.

Only one count was recorded for this clone. This sequence joins TRBV11-1 and TRBJ2-6, with TRBD1 identical over 9 bases. CDR1 and CDR2 (germline): SGHAT, FQDESV (reference sequence). J lost 1 base, V lost 1 base, and 5 bases had no gene match. The CDR3 covers 18 residues. The CDR3: CASSLDGTGSSGANVLTF. In DNA form, the CDR3 reads TGTGCCAGCAGCTTAGACGGGACAGGGAGTTCTGGGGCCAACGTCCTGACTTTC.

J is TRBJ2-3 and V is TRBV7-3; maybe TRBD1 (5 bases). CDR1 SGHTA and CDR2 FQGTGA come from the germline V gene. Trimming took 2 bases from V and 2 from J, leaving 8 bases between them. The CDR3 is 14 residues long. In nucleotides, the CDR3 is TGTGCCAGCAGCTTACGCAGGGTCACAGATACGCAGTATTTT. This encodes CASSLRRVTDTQYF.

The J gene is TRBJ2-1, the V gene TRBV19; 10 bases match TRBD2. This CDR3 region has 14 residues. Losses at the gene ends were 6 bases for V and 7 bases for J; bases not matched to a gene: 6. Per the germline V gene, CDR1 is LNHDA and CDR2 is SQIVND (reference sequence). CDR3 protein: CASRPGLAINEQFF. In DNA form, the CDR3 reads TGTGCCAGTAGACCGGGACTAGCGATTAATGAGCAGTTCTTC.